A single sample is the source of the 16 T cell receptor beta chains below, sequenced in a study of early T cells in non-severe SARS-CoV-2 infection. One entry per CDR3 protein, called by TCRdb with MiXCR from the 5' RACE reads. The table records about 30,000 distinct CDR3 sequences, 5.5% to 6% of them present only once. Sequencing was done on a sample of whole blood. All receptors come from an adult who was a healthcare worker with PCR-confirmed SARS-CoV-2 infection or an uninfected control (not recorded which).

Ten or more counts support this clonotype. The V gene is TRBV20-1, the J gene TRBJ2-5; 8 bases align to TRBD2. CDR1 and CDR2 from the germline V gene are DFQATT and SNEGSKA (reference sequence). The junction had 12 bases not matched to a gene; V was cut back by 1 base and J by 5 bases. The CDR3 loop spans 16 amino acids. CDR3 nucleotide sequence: TGCAGTGCTAGAGTTTTTGGCCGGGGGGGCCGGGAGACCCAGTACTTC. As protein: CSARVFGRGGRETQYF.

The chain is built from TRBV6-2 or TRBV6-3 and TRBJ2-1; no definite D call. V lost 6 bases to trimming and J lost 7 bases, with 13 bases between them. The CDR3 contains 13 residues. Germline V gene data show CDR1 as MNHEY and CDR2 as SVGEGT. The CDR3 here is CASSTGVGNEQFF. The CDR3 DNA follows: TGTGCCAGCAGCACCGGCGTGGGGAATGAGCAGTTCTTC.

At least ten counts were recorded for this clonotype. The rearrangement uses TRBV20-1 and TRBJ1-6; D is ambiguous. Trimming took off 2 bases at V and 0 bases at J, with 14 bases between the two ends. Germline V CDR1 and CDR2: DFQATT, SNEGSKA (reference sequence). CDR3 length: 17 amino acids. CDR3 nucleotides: TGCAGTGCTAGATCGGCGGGTCCTAGCTCCTATAATTCACCCCTCCACTTT. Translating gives CSARSAGPSSYNSPLHF.

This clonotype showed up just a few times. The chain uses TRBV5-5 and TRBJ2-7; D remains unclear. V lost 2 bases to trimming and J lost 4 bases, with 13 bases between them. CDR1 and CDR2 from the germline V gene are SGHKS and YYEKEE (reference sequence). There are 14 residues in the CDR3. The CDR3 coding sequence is TGTGCCAGCAGCTTTACGGACGTGGCATACGAGCAGTACTTC. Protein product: CASSFTDVAYEQYF. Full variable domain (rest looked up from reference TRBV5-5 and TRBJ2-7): DAGVTQSPTHLIKTRGQQVTLRCSPISGHKSVSWYQQVLGQGPQFIFQYYEKEERGRGNFPDRFSARQFPNYSSELNVNALLLGDSALYLCASSFTDVAYEQYFGPGTRLTVT.

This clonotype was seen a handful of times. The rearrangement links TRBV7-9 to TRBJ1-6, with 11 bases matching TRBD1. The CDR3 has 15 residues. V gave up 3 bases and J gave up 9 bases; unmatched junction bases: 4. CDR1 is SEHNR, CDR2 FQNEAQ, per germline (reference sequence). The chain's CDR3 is CASSFGQGAVSPLHF. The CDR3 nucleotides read TGTGCCAGCAGCTTCGGACAGGGGGCTGTTTCACCCCTCCACTTT.

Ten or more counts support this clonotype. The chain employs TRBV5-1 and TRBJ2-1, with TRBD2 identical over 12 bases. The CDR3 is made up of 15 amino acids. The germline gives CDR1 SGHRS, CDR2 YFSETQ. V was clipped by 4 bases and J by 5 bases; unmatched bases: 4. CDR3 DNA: TGCGCCAGCAGCGACGGGACTAGCGGGCACAATGAGCAGTTCTTC. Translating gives CASSDGTSGHNEQFF.

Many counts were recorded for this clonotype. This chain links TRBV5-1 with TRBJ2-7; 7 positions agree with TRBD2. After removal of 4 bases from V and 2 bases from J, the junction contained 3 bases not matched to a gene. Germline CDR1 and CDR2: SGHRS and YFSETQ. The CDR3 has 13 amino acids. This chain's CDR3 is CASSRGLPYEQYF. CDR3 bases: TGCGCCAGCAGCAGGGGACTACCCTACGAGCAGTACTTC.

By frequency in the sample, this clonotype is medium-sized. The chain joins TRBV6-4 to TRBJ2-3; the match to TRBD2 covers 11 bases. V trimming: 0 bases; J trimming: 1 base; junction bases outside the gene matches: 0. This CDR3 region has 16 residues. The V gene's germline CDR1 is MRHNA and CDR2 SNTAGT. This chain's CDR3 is CASSDSTSGGTDTQYF. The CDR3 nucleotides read TGTGCCAGCAGTGACTCGACTAGCGGGGGCACAGATACGCAGTATTTT.

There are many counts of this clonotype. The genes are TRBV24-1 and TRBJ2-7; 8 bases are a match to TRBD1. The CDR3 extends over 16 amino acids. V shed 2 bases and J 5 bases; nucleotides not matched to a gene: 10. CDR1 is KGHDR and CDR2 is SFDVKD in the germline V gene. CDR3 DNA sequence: TGTGCCACCAGTGATTCCCGACAGGGGAGGATCAACGAGCAGTACTTC. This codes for CATSDSRQGRINEQYF.

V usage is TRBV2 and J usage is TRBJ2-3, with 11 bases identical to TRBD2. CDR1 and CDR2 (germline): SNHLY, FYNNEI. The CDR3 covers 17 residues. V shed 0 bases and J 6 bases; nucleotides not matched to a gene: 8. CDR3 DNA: TGTGCCAGCAGTGAAGCGCTACTAGCGGGGGCCCCCGATACGCAGTATTTT. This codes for CASSEALLAGAPDTQYF.

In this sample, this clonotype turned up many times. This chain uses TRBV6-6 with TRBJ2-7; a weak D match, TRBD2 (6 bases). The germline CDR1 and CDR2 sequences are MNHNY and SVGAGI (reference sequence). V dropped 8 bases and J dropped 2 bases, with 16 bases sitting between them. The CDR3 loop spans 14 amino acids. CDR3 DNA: TGTGCCAGCGTGCAGCGTGGGGGGACCTACGAGCAGTACTTC. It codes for CASVQRGGTYEQYF.

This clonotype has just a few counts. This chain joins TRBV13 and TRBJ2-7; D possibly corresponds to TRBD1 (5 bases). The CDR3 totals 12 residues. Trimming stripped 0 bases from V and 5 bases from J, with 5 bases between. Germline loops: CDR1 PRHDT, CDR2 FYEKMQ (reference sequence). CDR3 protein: CASSLGTDEQYF. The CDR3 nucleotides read TGTGCCAGCAGCTTAGGGACAGACGAGCAGTACTTC.

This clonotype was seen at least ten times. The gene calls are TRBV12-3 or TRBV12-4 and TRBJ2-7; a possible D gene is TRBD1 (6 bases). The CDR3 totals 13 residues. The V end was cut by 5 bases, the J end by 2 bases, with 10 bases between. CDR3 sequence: CASSKTGPYEQYF. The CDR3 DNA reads TGTGCCAGCAGTAAGACAGGCCCCTACGAGCAGTACTTC.

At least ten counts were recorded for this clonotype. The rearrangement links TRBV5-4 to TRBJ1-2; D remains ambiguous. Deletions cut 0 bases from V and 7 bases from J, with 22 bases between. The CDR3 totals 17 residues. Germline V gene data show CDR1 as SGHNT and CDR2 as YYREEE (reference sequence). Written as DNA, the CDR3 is TGTGCCAGCAGCTTGGGCCCGGTGGAGGGTAGTAGGGCTGGCTACACCTTC. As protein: CASSLGPVEGSRAGYTF.

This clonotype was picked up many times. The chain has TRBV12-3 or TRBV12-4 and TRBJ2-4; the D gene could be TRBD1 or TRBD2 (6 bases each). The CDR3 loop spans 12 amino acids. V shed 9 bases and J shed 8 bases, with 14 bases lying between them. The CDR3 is CASSGARDIQYF. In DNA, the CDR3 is TGTGCCAGTTCGGGGGCTAGGGACATTCAGTACTTC.

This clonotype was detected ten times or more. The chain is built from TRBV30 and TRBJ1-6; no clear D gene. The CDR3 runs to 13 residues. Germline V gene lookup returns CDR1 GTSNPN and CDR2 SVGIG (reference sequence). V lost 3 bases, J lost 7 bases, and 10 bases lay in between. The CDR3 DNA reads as TGTGCCTGGAGGGAAGGGCCCAATTCACCCCTCCACTTT. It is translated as CAWREGPNSPLHF.